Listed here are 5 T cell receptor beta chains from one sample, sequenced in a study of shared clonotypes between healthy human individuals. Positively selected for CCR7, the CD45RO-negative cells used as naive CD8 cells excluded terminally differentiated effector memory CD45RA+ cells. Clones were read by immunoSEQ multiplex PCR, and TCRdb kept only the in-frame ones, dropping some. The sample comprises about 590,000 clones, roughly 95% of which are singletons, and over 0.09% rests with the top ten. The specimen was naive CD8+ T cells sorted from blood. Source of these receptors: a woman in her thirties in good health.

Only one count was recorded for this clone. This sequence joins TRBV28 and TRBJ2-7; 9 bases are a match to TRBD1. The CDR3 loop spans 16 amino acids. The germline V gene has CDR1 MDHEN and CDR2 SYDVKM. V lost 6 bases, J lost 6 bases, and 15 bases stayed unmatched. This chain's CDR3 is CASSSTGGFGYVEQYF. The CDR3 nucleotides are TGTGCCAGCAGCTCGACAGGGGGGTTCGGGTATGTCGAGCAGTACTTC.

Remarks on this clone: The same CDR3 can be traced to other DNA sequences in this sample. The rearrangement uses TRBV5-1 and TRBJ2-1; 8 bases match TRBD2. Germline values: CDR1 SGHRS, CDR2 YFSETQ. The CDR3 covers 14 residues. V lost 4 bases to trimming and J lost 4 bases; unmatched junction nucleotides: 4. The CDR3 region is CASSPGTSYNEQFF. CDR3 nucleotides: TGCGCCAGCAGCCCCGGGACTAGTTACAATGAGCAGTTCTTC.

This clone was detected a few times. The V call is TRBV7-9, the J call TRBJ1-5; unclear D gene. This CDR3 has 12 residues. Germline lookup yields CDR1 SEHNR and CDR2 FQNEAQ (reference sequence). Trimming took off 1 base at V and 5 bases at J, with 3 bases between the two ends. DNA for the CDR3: TGTGCCAGCAGCTTAGTTCATCAGCCCCAGCATTTT. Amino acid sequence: CASSLVHQPQHF.

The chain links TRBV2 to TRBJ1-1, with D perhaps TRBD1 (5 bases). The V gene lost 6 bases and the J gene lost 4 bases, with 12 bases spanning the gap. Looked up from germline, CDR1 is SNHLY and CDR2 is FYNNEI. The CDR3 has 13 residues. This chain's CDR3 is CASSDRGSTEAFF. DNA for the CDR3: TGTGCCAGCAGCGACCGGGGGAGCACTGAAGCTTTCTTT.

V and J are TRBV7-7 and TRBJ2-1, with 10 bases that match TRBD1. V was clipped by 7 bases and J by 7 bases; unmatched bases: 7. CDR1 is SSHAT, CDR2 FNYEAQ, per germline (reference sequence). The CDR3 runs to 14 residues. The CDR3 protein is CASTGGQGINEQFF. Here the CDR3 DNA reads TGTGCCAGCACCGGGGGACAGGGGATAAATGAGCAGTTCTTC.